This TCR beta chain was sequenced during a study of T cell repertoires in cytomegalovirus infection. On the study more broadly: CMV epitopes, recently identified HLA-C-restricted and well-studied HLA-B-restricted, were used.

Overall study findings and caveats: Pooled public TCR beta family frequency picked out CMV carriers with the relevant HLA. HLA-C-restricted CMV-specific TCR beta clonotypes were dominant in the ex vivo response.

TCRdb called the reads again in MiXCR, with one record for every CDR3 protein. This sample yields roughly 120,000 distinct CDR3 sequences, of which over 30% are seen a single time; 41% belongs to the top ten. Trimming stripped 2 bases from V and 0 bases from J, with 8 bases between. The CDR3 loop spans 14 amino acids. Germline lookup yields CDR1 SGHTA and CDR2 FQGNSA. On this clonotype itself: The antigen remains undetermined.

The sequence came from a human donor in good health (CMV status not recorded). Some clones in this sample may be carry-over from other donors' samples. The sequencing here drew on CD8+ T cells from cultured PBMCs, taken from culture after CMV antigen stimulation. The chain carries TRBV7-2 and TRBJ2-7; D gene ambiguous. The CDR3 reads CASSLNVGSYEQYF. The CDR3 nucleotides read TGTGCCAGCAGCTTAAACGTAGGCTCCTACGAGCAGTACTTC.